The rows below give T cell receptor beta chains drawn from one sample of a study of shared clonotypes between healthy human individuals. Sequencing was performed with immunoSEQ multiplex PCR; in TCRdb, only in-frame clones are kept and a portion is missing. Of 1 million to 1.3 million clones listed, approximately 80% are singletons. Specimen: memory CD4+ T cells from PBMCs. The receptor set was obtained from a man younger than 30 in good health. Some clones in this sample may be carry-over from other donors' samples. Both conserved end residues are part of each CDR3. D genes are given only for firm matches. Expanded clones get a size class; other rows say once, few or many, or leave the size out.

D: TRBD1
size: NA
J: TRBJ1-4
length: 15
V: TRBV19
CDR3: CASRTKQGAREKLFF
DNA: TGTGCCAGTAGGACTAAACAGGGGGCGCGTGAAAAACTGTTTTTT

D: TRBD1
size: NA
J: TRBJ2-1
length: 16
V: TRBV28
CDR3: CASSTSGTGALNEQFF
DNA: TGTGCCAGCAGTACGTCCGGGACAGGGGCACTGAATGAGCAGTTCTTC

D: TRBD1
size: many
J: TRBJ1-2
length: 14
V: TRBV28
CDR3: CASYGTGGGRGYTF
DNA: TGTGCCAGCTACGGGACAGGGGGCGGTAGGGGCTACACCTTC

D: TRBD2
size: NA
J: TRBJ2-6
length: 20
V: TRBV5-1
CDR3: CASRYGTSATGTSGANVLTF
DNA: TGCGCCAGCAGATACGGGACTAGCGCCACGGGTACCTCTGGGGCCAACGTCCTGACTTTC

D: TRBD2
size: NA
J: TRBJ2-3
length: 14
V: TRBV4-2
CDR3: CASSLSKREGTQYF
DNA: TGTGCCAGCAGCCTGAGCAAGCGGGAGGGTACGCAGTATTTT

D: NA
size: NA
J: TRBJ2-1
length: 13
V: TRBV5-4
CDR3: CASSQAVGNEQFF
DNA: TGTGCCAGCAGCCAGGCCGTGGGCAATGAGCAGTTCTTC

D: NA
size: NA
J: TRBJ2-3
length: 15
V: TRBV6-6
CDR3: CASSYSKGAGSTQYF
DNA: TGTGCCAGCAGTTACTCAAAGGGGGCGGGGTCTACGCAGTATTTT

D: NA
size: NA
J: TRBJ2-3
length: 16
V: TRBV4-2
CDR3: CASSRQVAGSPDTQYF
DNA: TGTGCCAGCAGCCGCCAAGTCGCGGGATCCCCAGATACGCAGTATTTT

D: NA
size: NA
J: TRBJ1-5
length: 17
V: TRBV5-1
CDR3: CASSPGGRTNSNQPQHF
DNA: TGCGCCAGCAGCCCGGGAGGACGGACTAATAGCAATCAGCCCCAGCATTTT

D: NA
size: NA
J: TRBJ2-3
length: 14
V: TRBV14
CDR3: CTSSQLTITDTQYF
DNA: TGTACCAGCAGCCAGCTGACTATCACAGATACGCAGTATTTT

D: TRBD1
size: NA
J: TRBJ2-7
length: 12
V: TRBV2
CDR3: CASSADRGRQYF
DNA: TGTGCCAGCAGTGCCGACAGGGGAAGGCAGTACTTC

D: NA
size: NA
J: TRBJ1-3
length: 16
V: TRBV5-1
CDR3: CASSPQGGSSGNTIYF
DNA: TGCGCCAGCAGCCCCCAAGGGGGGAGCTCTGGAAACACCATATATTTT

D: NA
size: NA
J: TRBJ2-3
length: 15
V: TRBV7-9
CDR3: CASSLGVSSTDTQYF
DNA: TGTGCCAGCAGCTTAGGAGTATCTAGCACAGATACGCAGTATTTT

D: NA
size: NA
J: TRBJ1-5
length: 15
V: TRBV2
CDR3: CASSEEAGANQPQHF
DNA: TGTGCCAGCAGTGAGGAGGCAGGGGCCAATCAGCCCCAGCATTTT

D: NA
size: NA
J: TRBJ1-1
length: 15
V: TRBV5-6
CDR3: CASSLRSKDRAEAFF
DNA: TGTGCCAGCAGCTTACGATCCAAGGACCGCGCTGAAGCTTTCTTT

D: TRBD1
size: once
J: TRBJ2-2
length: 13
V: TRBV29-1
CDR3: CSAMTGDTGELFF
DNA: TGCAGCGCGATGACAGGGGACACCGGGGAGCTGTTTTTT

D: NA
size: NA
J: TRBJ1-2
length: 14
V: TRBV28
CDR3: CASSLFAAVYGYTF
DNA: TGTGCCAGCAGTTTATTTGCGGCAGTCTACGGCTACACCTTC

D: NA
size: NA
J: TRBJ1-3
length: 18
V: TRBV28
CDR3: CASNPTGRGPSSGNTIYF
DNA: TGTGCCAGCAACCCGACGGGCAGGGGTCCGAGCTCTGGAAACACCATATATTTT

D: TRBD2
size: NA
J: TRBJ2-7
length: 15
V: TRBV6-1
CDR3: CAQPHAKRGIYEQYF
DNA: TGTGCCCAACCCCATGCCAAGCGGGGGATCTACGAGCAGTACTTC

D: NA
size: NA
J: TRBJ2-7
length: 12
V: TRBV6-1
CDR3: CASSEAGFEQYF
DNA: TGTGCCAGCAGTGAAGCGGGGTTCGAGCAGTACTTC

D: NA
size: NA
J: TRBJ2-5
length: 12
V: TRBV28
CDR3: CASRVPEETQYF
DNA: TGTGCCAGCAGAGTCCCAGAGGAGACCCAGTACTTC

D: NA
size: few
J: TRBJ2-7
length: 13
V: TRBV28
CDR3: CASSLGRAGEQYF
DNA: TGTGCCAGCAGTCTGGGGCGCGCGGGCGAGCAGTACTTC

D: NA
size: NA
J: TRBJ2-2
length: 15
V: TRBV27
CDR3: CASSNPDTVPGELFF
DNA: TGTGCCAGCAGTAACCCGGACACGGTACCCGGGGAGCTGTTTTTT

D: NA
size: few
J: TRBJ2-6
length: 18
V: TRBV7-2
CDR3: CASSPREGQHSGANVLTF
DNA: TGTGCCAGCAGCCCCCGGGAGGGACAGCACTCTGGGGCCAACGTCCTGACTTTC

D: NA
size: NA
J: TRBJ1-2
length: 14
V: TRBV28
CDR3: CASSSPGGATGYTF
DNA: TGTGCCAGCAGTTCCCCAGGAGGGGCAACTGGCTACACCTTC

D: TRBD1
size: NA
J: TRBJ2-7
length: 16
V: TRBV4-1
CDR3: CASSQTPGQGVYEQYF
DNA: TGCGCCAGCAGCCAAACTCCGGGACAGGGAGTCTACGAGCAGTACTTC

D: TRBD2
size: NA
J: TRBJ2-1
length: 19
V: TRBV9
CDR3: CASSVNPGFGGTRPNEQFF
DNA: TGTGCCAGCAGCGTCAACCCCGGGTTTGGGGGGACTAGGCCCAATGAGCAGTTCTTC

D: NA
size: few
J: TRBJ1-5
length: 16
V: TRBV2
CDR3: CASSRGGPYSNQPQHF
DNA: TGTGCCAGCAGTCGGGGGGGGCCTTATAGCAATCAGCCCCAGCATTTT

D: TRBD1
size: NA
J: TRBJ2-7
length: 15
V: TRBV28
CDR3: CASSSPTGLSHEQYF
DNA: TGTGCCAGCAGTTCCCCGACAGGGTTGTCCCACGAGCAGTACTTC

D: TRBD2
size: NA
J: TRBJ2-3
length: 16
V: TRBV7-9
CDR3: CASSLDVAGGRDTQYF
DNA: TGTGCCAGCAGCTTAGATGTAGCGGGAGGGCGAGATACGCAGTATTTT

D: NA
size: NA
J: TRBJ2-7
length: 14
V: TRBV5-1
CDR3: CASSLFPGSYEQYF
DNA: TGCGCCAGCAGCTTGTTTCCGGGCTCCTACGAGCAGTACTTC

D: NA
size: NA
J: TRBJ1-2
length: 13
V: TRBV19
CDR3: CASSMTERFGYTF
DNA: TGTGCCAGTAGTATGACAGAGAGGTTCGGCTACACCTTC

D: TRBD2
size: NA
J: TRBJ2-1
length: 17
V: TRBV11-1
CDR3: CASSPGLAGGPGFEQFF
DNA: TGTGCCAGCAGCCCGGGACTAGCGGGAGGCCCCGGGTTTGAGCAGTTCTTC

D: NA
size: NA
J: TRBJ1-2
length: 15
V: TRBV11-2
CDR3: CASSLVLADNYGYTF
DNA: TGTGCCAGCAGCTTAGTCCTCGCGGATAACTATGGCTACACCTTC

D: TRBD2
size: NA
J: TRBJ2-3
length: 14
V: TRBV19
CDR3: CASSSGRETDTQYF
DNA: TGTGCCAGTTCGAGCGGGAGGGAAACAGATACGCAGTATTTT

D: TRBD2
size: NA
J: TRBJ2-2
length: 15
V: TRBV7-2
CDR3: CASSMGLGGTGELFF
DNA: TGTGCCAGCAGCATGGGACTAGGGGGAACCGGGGAGCTGTTTTTT

D: NA
size: many
J: TRBJ1-1
length: 14
V: TRBV11-3
CDR3: CASSLGAQATEAFF
DNA: TGTGCCAGCAGCTTAGGGGCCCAGGCAACTGAAGCTTTCTTT

D: NA
size: NA
J: TRBJ2-1
length: 12
V: TRBV29-1
CDR3: CSVEAGEIWQFF
DNA: TGCAGCGTTGAAGCCGGAGAAATTTGGCAGTTCTTC

D: NA
size: NA
J: TRBJ2-3
length: 13
V: TRBV29-1
CDR3: CSVEWGAADTQYF
DNA: TGCAGCGTTGAATGGGGGGCCGCAGATACGCAGTATTTT

D: NA
size: NA
J: TRBJ2-1
length: 14
V: TRBV4-2
CDR3: CASSQRGIRNEQFF
DNA: TGTGCCAGCAGCCAAAGGGGAATCCGCAATGAGCAGTTCTTC

D: TRBD1
size: NA
J: TRBJ2-7
length: 15
V: TRBV5-8
CDR3: CASSRTTGQGYEQYF
DNA: TGTGCCAGCAGCCGGACAACGGGACAGGGCTACGAGCAGTACTTC

D: TRBD1
size: NA
J: TRBJ2-6
length: 17
V: TRBV2
CDR3: CASSVGQGVAGANVLTF
DNA: TGTGCCAGCAGTGTGGGACAGGGGGTAGCTGGGGCCAACGTCCTGACTTTC

D: NA
size: few
J: TRBJ1-3
length: 14
V: TRBV4-2
CDR3: CASSQPGAGNTIYF
DNA: TGTGCCAGCAGCCAACCAGGAGCTGGAAACACCATATATTTT

D: TRBD2
size: NA
J: TRBJ2-7
length: 16
V: TRBV4-1
CDR3: CASGRFIAGGPHEQYF
DNA: TGCGCCAGCGGCCGTTTTATAGCGGGAGGGCCCCACGAGCAGTACTTC

D: NA
size: NA
J: TRBJ1-5
length: 15
V: TRBV27
CDR3: CASSLIRDPNQPQHF
DNA: TGTGCCAGCAGTTTAATCAGGGACCCCAATCAGCCCCAGCATTTT

D: TRBD2
size: once
J: TRBJ2-3
length: 14
V: TRBV5-1
CDR3: CASSLAASTDTQYF
DNA: TGCGCCAGCAGCCTAGCGGCTAGCACAGATACGCAGTATTTT

D: TRBD1
size: NA
J: TRBJ1-1
length: 15
V: TRBV6-5
CDR3: CASSYGRGISTEAFF
DNA: TGTGCCAGCAGTTACGGCAGGGGGATCAGTACTGAAGCTTTCTTT

D: NA
size: NA
J: TRBJ1-1
length: 13
V: TRBV2
CDR3: CASSLGGNTEAFF
DNA: TGTGCCAGTAGTCTGGGGGGGAACACTGAAGCTTTCTTT

D: TRBD1
size: NA
J: TRBJ1-2
length: 13
V: TRBV10-2
CDR3: CASSGTGGRGYTF
DNA: TGCGCCAGCAGTGGGACAGGGGGAAGGGGCTACACCTTC

D: TRBD2
size: NA
J: TRBJ2-5
length: 17
V: TRBV5-1
CDR3: CASTGTSGRASGETQYF
DNA: TGCGCCAGTACCGGGACTAGCGGGAGGGCCTCGGGTGAGACCCAGTACTTC

D: NA
size: NA
J: TRBJ2-5
length: 11
V: TRBV29-1
CDR3: CSVGTRETQYF
DNA: TGCAGCGTCGGGACGCGGGAGACCCAGTACTTC

D: NA
size: few
J: TRBJ1-4
length: 13
V: TRBV25-1
CDR3: CASMWGSDEKLFF
DNA: TGTGCCAGCATGTGGGGCTCCGACGAAAAACTGTTTTTT

D: TRBD2
size: NA
J: TRBJ2-5
length: 17
V: TRBV7-2
CDR3: CASSLQTSGAGGETQYF
DNA: TGTGCCAGCAGCTTGCAGACTAGTGGAGCGGGAGGGGAGACCCAGTACTTC

D: NA
size: NA
J: TRBJ2-1
length: 15
V: TRBV5-1
CDR3: CASSLEGGSYNEQFF
DNA: TGCGCCAGCAGCTTGGAGGGTGGGTCCTACAATGAGCAGTTCTTC